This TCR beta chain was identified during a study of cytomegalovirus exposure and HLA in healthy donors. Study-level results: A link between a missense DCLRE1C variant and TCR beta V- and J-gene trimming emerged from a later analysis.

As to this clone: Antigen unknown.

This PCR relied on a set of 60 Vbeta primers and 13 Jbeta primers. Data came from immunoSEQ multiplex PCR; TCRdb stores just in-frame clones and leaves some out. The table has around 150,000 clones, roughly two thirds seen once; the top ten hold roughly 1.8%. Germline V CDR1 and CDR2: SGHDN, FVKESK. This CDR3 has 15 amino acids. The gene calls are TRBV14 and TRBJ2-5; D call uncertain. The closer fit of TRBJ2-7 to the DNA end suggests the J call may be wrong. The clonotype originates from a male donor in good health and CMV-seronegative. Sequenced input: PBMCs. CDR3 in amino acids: CASSQEASRFHEQYF. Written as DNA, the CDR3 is TGTGCCAGCAGCCAAGAAGCTAGTAGGTTCCACGAGCAGTACTTC.